The 26 T cell receptor beta chains reported below all come from one sample, sequenced in a study of CD8 T cells in Susac syndrome. cDNA came from 0.5 to 1 ug RNA primed by random hexamers. In TCRdb, the immunoSEQ multiplex PCR reads were re-called with MiXCR into one record per CDR3 protein. The sample includes 110,000 to 150,000 distinct CDR3 sequences, 94% seen only once; the top ten take 0.25% to 0.3%. The sequenced sample was CD8+ T cells from PBMCs. The source is a human donor in good health.

This chain's CDR3 is CASSPSPTVDYEQYF. The CDR3 DNA is TGTGCCAGCAGCCCTTCCCCGACAGTAGACTACGAGCAGTACTTC. V gene TRBV27 combines with J gene TRBJ2-7; D may be TRBD1 (5 bases). The CDR3 sequence is 15 residues long. CDR1 is MNHEY and CDR2 is SMNVEV in the germline V gene (reference sequence). The ends were cut back, 6 bases at V and 3 bases at J, with 18 bases in the middle.

V is TRBV5-6 and J is TRBJ2-1; 8 bases match TRBD2. Trimming removed 4 bases from V and 1 base from J; junction bases left unmatched: 7. The CDR3 length is 16 residues. Germline assignment: CDR1 SGHDT and CDR2 YYEEEE. The CDR3 here is CASSPRVAGSYNEQFF. CDR3 nucleotides: TGTGCCAGCAGCCCCAGGGTAGCGGGATCCTACAATGAGCAGTTCTTC.

This sequence joins TRBV27 and TRBJ2-1; D remains unclear. This CDR3 has 15 residues. The V gene lost 3 bases and the J gene lost 0 bases, with 9 bases spanning the gap. Germline V gene data show CDR1 as MNHEY and CDR2 as SMNVEV (reference sequence). This CDR3 reads CASSFLSSSYNEQFF. DNA of the CDR3: TGTGCCAGCAGTTTCCTCTCGAGCTCCTACAATGAGCAGTTCTTC.

A note on this clonotype: One end of the junction is discordant with germline, which a read error may explain. The rearrangement joins TRBV7-9 to TRBJ2-2; 9 bases line up with TRBD2. In germline, CDR1 is SEHNR, CDR2 FQNEAQ (reference sequence). There are 17 residues in the CDR3. CDR3 nucleotides: TGTGCCAGCATCTTAACAACTAGCGGGTTAGAGACCGGGGAGCTGTTTTTT. Its protein is CASILTTSGLETGELFF.

This clonotype was observed once. The V and J genes are TRBV7-8 and TRBJ1-5; the D is unclear. CDR3 length: 14 residues. Trimming stripped 1 base from V and 0 bases from J, with 4 bases between. The V gene's germline CDR1 is SGHVS and CDR2 FQNEAQ. In nucleotides, the CDR3 is TGTGCCAGCAGCTTAGTGGATAGCAATCAGCCCCAGCATTTT. This codes for CASSLVDSNQPQHF.

This chain uses TRBV27 with TRBJ2-7, with D perhaps TRBD1 (5 bases). Trimming stripped 0 bases from V and 0 bases from J, with 6 bases between. The germline gives CDR1 MNHEY, CDR2 SMNVEV (reference sequence). The CDR3 totals 14 residues. The CDR3 sequence is CASSLSQGSYEQYF. For the CDR3, the DNA is TGTGCCAGCAGTTTATCCCAGGGCTCCTACGAGCAGTACTTC.

The chain combines TRBV30 with TRBJ2-7; 7 nucleotides align to TRBD1. CDR1 and CDR2 (germline): GTSNPN, SVGIG (reference sequence). This CDR3 contains 13 residues. The V gene end was trimmed by 3 bases and the J gene end by 2 bases; junction bases not matched to a gene: 4. CDR3 residues: CAWSEGTAYEQYF. The DNA of the CDR3 is TGTGCCTGGAGCGAAGGGACAGCCTACGAGCAGTACTTC.

CDR3 residues: CASSDFPGLAGQETQYF. In nucleotides, the CDR3 is TGTGCCAGCAGTGACTTCCCGGGACTAGCGGGCCAAGAGACCCAGTACTTC. The rearrangement joins TRBV12-3 or TRBV12-4 to TRBJ2-5; 12 positions agree with TRBD2. The CDR3 loop spans 17 amino acids. With V trimmed by 5 bases and J by 1 base, 8 bases remained unmatched.

The V call is TRBV5-1, the J call TRBJ2-6, with D perhaps being TRBD1 or TRBD2 (5 bases each). The V end was cut by 4 bases, the J end by 2 bases, with 13 bases between. Germline CDR1 SGHRS, CDR2 YFSETQ. This CDR3 has 16 residues. The CDR3 sequence is CASSPGTITGANVLTF. The CDR3 nucleotides are TGCGCCAGCAGCCCCGGGACGATCACTGGGGCCAACGTCCTGACTTTC.

V and J are TRBV15 and TRBJ2-2; D is ambiguous. The germline gives CDR1 LNHNV, CDR2 YYDKDF (reference sequence). Trimming stripped 6 bases from V and 2 bases from J, with 7 bases between. The CDR3 has 13 residues. CDR3 residues: CATRDPNTGELFF. The CDR3 coding sequence is TGTGCCACCAGGGACCCTAACACCGGGGAGCTGTTTTTT.

J is TRBJ2-7 and V is TRBV6-5; 9 nucleotides agree with TRBD1. In germline, CDR1 is MNHEY, CDR2 SVGAGI. This CDR3 is 14 amino acids long. With 5 bases clipped from V and 3 bases from J, the junction kept 5 bases outside the gene matches. This chain's CDR3 is CASSIGTGFYEQYF. The DNA for the CDR3 is TGTGCCAGCAGTATCGGGACAGGGTTCTACGAGCAGTACTTC.

The rearrangement joins TRBV7-9 to TRBJ2-5; D is undetermined. The CDR3 contains 13 residues. The germline gives CDR1 SEHNR, CDR2 FQNEAQ (reference sequence). The V end was cut by 3 bases, the J end by 2 bases, with 7 bases between. CDR3 in amino acids: CASSLKEQETQYF. CDR3 bases: TGTGCCAGCAGCTTGAAAGAGCAAGAGACCCAGTACTTC.

The rearrangement links TRBV4-3 to TRBJ2-7; D possibly matches TRBD1 or TRBD2 (6 bases each). V was shortened by 3 bases and J by 2 bases, with 14 bases between the two germline ends. The CDR3 spans 15 residues. Per the germline V gene, CDR1 is LGHNA and CDR2 is YSLEER. CDR3: CASSHQEGGPYEQYF. CDR3 DNA: TGCGCCAGCAGCCACCAGGAGGGGGGCCCCTACGAGCAGTACTTC.

The rearrangement links TRBV19 to TRBJ2-7; TRBD2 is a possible D gene (6 bases). The V end lost 3 bases, the J end lost 3 bases, and 12 bases lay between the germline ends. The V gene's germline CDR1 is LNHDA and CDR2 SQIVND (reference sequence). The CDR3 consists of 14 residues. The CDR3 loop reads CASSMAGEVYEQYF. Written as DNA, the CDR3 is TGTGCCAGTAGTATGGCCGGGGAGGTCTACGAGCAGTACTTC. Full variable domain (outside the CDR3, taken from reference TRBV19 and TRBJ2-7): DGGITQSPKYLFRKEGQNVTLSCEQNLNHDAMYWYRQDPGQGLRLIYYSQIVNDFQKGDIAEGYSVSREKKESFPLTVTSAQKNPTAFYLCASSMAGEVYEQYFGPGTRLTVT.

This clonotype came up once. The V and J genes are TRBV27 and TRBJ2-1, with 7 bases fitting TRBD2. The CDR3 sequence is 15 residues long. Germline values: CDR1 MNHEY, CDR2 SMNVEV (reference sequence). The V segment lost 5 bases and the J segment 6 bases; nucleotides outside the gene matches: 10. CDR3: CASSLAGVGPNEQFF. For the CDR3, the DNA is TGTGCCAGCAGTCTCGCGGGAGTGGGTCCCAATGAGCAGTTCTTC.

The gene calls are TRBV7-9 and TRBJ2-7; D is unclear. The CDR3 covers 13 residues. V was trimmed by 4 bases and J by 0 bases, leaving 7 bases between them. Germline V CDR1 and CDR2: SEHNR, FQNEAQ (reference sequence). The CDR3 reads CASSSGNSYEQYF. DNA of the CDR3: TGTGCCAGCAGCTCTGGCAACTCCTACGAGCAGTACTTC.

The rearrangement uses TRBV4-2 and TRBJ1-1; no reliable D call. CDR3 length equals 15 residues. V shed 3 bases and J shed 3 bases, with 14 bases lying between them. Germline CDR1 reads LGHNA; CDR2 reads YNFKEQ. This CDR3 is CASSHSPRGDTEAFF. The CDR3 DNA reads as TGTGCCAGCAGCCACTCCCCCCGCGGGGACACTGAAGCTTTCTTT.

The chain links TRBV20-1 to TRBJ2-3; 8 nucleotides align to TRBD1. V gave up 1 base and J gave up 1 base; unmatched junction bases: 7. The length of the CDR3 is 16 residues. CDR1 and CDR2 from the germline V gene are DFQATT and SNEGSKA (reference sequence). The CDR3 region has the DNA TGCAGTGCTAGAGCTAGGACAGGGACCCGCACAGATACGCAGTATTTT. Translation: CSARARTGTRTDTQYF.

The chain combines TRBV24-1 with TRBJ2-6; unclear D gene. The CDR3 runs 16 residues. Between the trimmed V and J ends, which lost 3 bases and 0 bases, there was a span of 8 bases. From germline, CDR1 is KGHDR and CDR2 SFDVKD. The CDR3 DNA is TGTGCCACCAGTGATGGCGACCTCTCTGGGGCCAACGTCCTGACTTTC. It specifies CATSDGDLSGANVLTF.

The table lists this clonotype with a few counts. V usage is TRBV29-1 and J usage is TRBJ2-7, with 8 bases matching TRBD1. J was trimmed by 3 bases and V by 6 bases; bases with no gene match: 4. The CDR3 is 12 amino acids. Germline CDR1 and CDR2: SQVTM and ANQGSEA. The CDR3 is CSVRTGIYEQYF. The CDR3 coding sequence is TGCAGCGTAAGGACAGGGATCTACGAGCAGTACTTC.

This chain uses TRBV19 with TRBJ2-7; 8 bases align to TRBD1. The CDR3 has 14 residues. V lost 9 bases to trimming and J lost 6 bases; unmatched junction nucleotides: 13. CDR1 and CDR2 from the germline V gene are LNHDA and SQIVND (reference sequence). The CDR3 sequence is CASSPSAGGVEQYF. CDR3 coding DNA: TGTGCCAGCAGCCCCTCCGCAGGGGGCGTCGAGCAGTACTTC.

The CDR3 here is CATSISGGDYEQYF. The CDR3 DNA sequence: TGTGCCACCAGCATCTCGGGCGGGGACTACGAGCAGTACTTC. The chain joins TRBV15 to TRBJ2-7, with D tentatively TRBD2 (6 bases). The V gene lost 4 bases and the J gene lost 3 bases, with 13 bases spanning the gap. This CDR3 spans 14 amino acids. Looked up from germline, CDR1 is LNHNV and CDR2 is YYDKDF (reference sequence).

The genes are TRBV7-8 and TRBJ2-2, with D uncertain. In germline, CDR1 is SGHVS, CDR2 FQNEAQ. Trimming cost V 2 bases and J 6 bases, with 22 bases left between them. CDR3 length: 18 residues. CDR3 region: CASSLLAQEVSVAGELFF. CDR3 sequence (DNA): TGTGCCAGCAGCTTATTAGCCCAAGAAGTTAGTGTGGCCGGGGAGCTGTTTTTT.

The V gene is TRBV4-3, the J gene TRBJ2-2; D remains ambiguous. This CDR3 has 12 residues. Germline assignment: CDR1 LGHNA and CDR2 YSLEER. Trimming removed 2 bases at V and 5 bases at J, with 3 bases between. The CDR3 DNA reads TGCGCCAGCAGCCAATGGACCGGGGAGCTGTTTTTT. Protein sequence: CASSQWTGELFF.

The gene calls are TRBV6-4 and TRBJ2-1; D is perhaps TRBD1 (6 bases). The V and J ends lost 5 bases and 3 bases respectively, with 8 bases between them. The CDR3 spans 13 residues. Germline lookup yields CDR1 MRHNA and CDR2 SNTAGT. In DNA, the CDR3 is TGTGCCAGCAGTTCGGGACACTACAATGAGCAGTTCTTC. Its protein is CASSSGHYNEQFF.

J is TRBJ2-1 and V is TRBV15, with D unresolved. The ends were cut back, 0 bases at V and 5 bases at J, with 14 bases in the middle. Germline assignment: CDR1 LNHNV and CDR2 YYDKDF (reference sequence). The CDR3 totals 16 residues. DNA of the CDR3: TGTGCCACCAGCAGAGATAGGCGGAGCCTTGACAATGAGCAGTTCTTC. Protein: CATSRDRRSLDNEQFF.